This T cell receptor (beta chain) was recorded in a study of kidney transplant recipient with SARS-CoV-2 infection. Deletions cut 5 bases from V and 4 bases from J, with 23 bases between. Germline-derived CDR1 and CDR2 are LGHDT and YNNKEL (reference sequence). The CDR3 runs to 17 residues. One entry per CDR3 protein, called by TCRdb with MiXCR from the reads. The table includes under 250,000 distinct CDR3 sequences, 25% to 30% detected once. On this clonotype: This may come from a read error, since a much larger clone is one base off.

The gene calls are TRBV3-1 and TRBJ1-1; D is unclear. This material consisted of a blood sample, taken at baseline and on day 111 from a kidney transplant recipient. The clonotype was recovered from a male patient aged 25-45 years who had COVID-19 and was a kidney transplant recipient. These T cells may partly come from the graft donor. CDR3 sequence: CASSARPPISICTEAFF. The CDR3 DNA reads TGTGCCAGCAGCGCCAGGCCTCCCATTTCAATTTGCACTGAAGCTTTCTTT.